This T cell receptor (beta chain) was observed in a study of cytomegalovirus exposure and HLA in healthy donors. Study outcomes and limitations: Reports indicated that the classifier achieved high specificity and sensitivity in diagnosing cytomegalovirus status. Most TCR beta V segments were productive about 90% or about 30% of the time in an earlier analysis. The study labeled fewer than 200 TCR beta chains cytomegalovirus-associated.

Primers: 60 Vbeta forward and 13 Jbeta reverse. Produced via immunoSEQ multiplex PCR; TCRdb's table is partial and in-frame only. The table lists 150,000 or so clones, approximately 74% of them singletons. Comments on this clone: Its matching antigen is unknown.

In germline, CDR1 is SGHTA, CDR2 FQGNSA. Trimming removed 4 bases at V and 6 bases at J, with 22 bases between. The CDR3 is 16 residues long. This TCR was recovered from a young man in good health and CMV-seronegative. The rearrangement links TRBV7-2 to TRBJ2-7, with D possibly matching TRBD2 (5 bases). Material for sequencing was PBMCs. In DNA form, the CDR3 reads TGTGCCAGCAGCTCCAGCCCTACTAGAGGGCTCTCCGAGCAGTACTTC. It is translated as CASSSSPTRGLSEQYF.